These 27 T cell receptor beta chains were all obtained from the same sample, sequenced in a study of T-cell memory formation after mild COVID-19. TCRdb reanalysed the 5' RACE reads using MiXCR and keeps one entry per CDR3 protein. Among hundreds of thousands of distinct CDR3 sequences listed, about 15% were seen once. Sequencing used PBMCs or a T cell subset sorted from them (not recorded which). The receptors come from a man younger than 30 who had mild COVID-19 (a few samples of this study predate the infection). Cell type and time point are not known.

The V call is TRBV5-1, the J call TRBJ2-4; 15 bases are a match to TRBD2. Losses at the gene ends were 7 bases for V and 1 base for J; bases not matched to a gene: 9. Germline V CDR1 and CDR2: SGHRS, YFSETQ. This CDR3 contains 18 residues. CDR3 DNA sequence: TGCGCCAGCCACCCGGGACTAGCGGGGGGTCTGGCCAAAAACATTCAGTACTTC. Translated, it gives CASHPGLAGGLAKNIQYF.

The chain is built from TRBV4-1 and TRBJ2-5; 7 bases are a match to TRBD2. CDR1 is MGHRA, CDR2 YSYEKL, per germline. V dropped 5 bases and J dropped 1; count of bases not matched to a gene: 13. The CDR3 spans 17 residues. This chain's CDR3 is CASSSSTERGPQETQYF. DNA of the CDR3: TGCGCCAGCAGCTCCTCTACAGAGCGGGGACCCCAAGAGACCCAGTACTTC.

This clonotype has more than one count but fewer than ten. This chain links TRBV15 with TRBJ2-5; 7 bases match TRBD1. This CDR3 comprises 14 residues. Losses at the gene ends were 8 bases for V and 1 base for J; bases not matched to a gene: 7. The germline gives CDR1 LNHNV, CDR2 YYDKDF (reference sequence). The CDR3 protein is CATAETGAQETQYF. DNA of the CDR3: TGTGCCACCGCAGAAACAGGGGCCCAAGAGACCCAGTACTTC.

The J gene is TRBJ1-5, the V gene TRBV20-1; possible D gene TRBD1, 6 bases. The CDR3 totals 12 residues. Germline loops: CDR1 DFQATT, CDR2 SNEGSKA (reference sequence). Trimming stripped 3 bases from V and 4 bases from J, with 7 bases between. CDR3 nucleotides: TGCAGTGCTAGGAGGGGGAATCAGCCCCAGCATTTT. Translation gives CSARRGNQPQHF.

The J gene is TRBJ2-1, the V gene TRBV6-4, with 13 bases lining up with TRBD2. Germline V gene lookup returns CDR1 MRHNA and CDR2 SNTAGT. This CDR3 is 15 amino acids long. The V and J ends lost 3 bases and 8 bases, in that order; junction bases with no gene match: 4. Here the CDR3 DNA reads TGTGCCAGCAGTGAAACTAGCGGGGGGGCACATGAGCAGTTCTTC. This encodes CASSETSGGAHEQFF.

In this sample, this clonotype turned up a few times. The V call is TRBV4-3, the J call TRBJ2-2; the D gene is possibly TRBD1 (5 bases). The V end lost 4 bases, the J end lost 0 bases, and 27 bases lay between the germline ends. Germline CDR1 LGHNA, CDR2 YSLEER. The CDR3 is 21 amino acids. CDR3 sequence (DNA): TGCGCCAGCAGCCCCAAGATATTCAGGGCTTACGGGCAGGCGAACACCGGGGAGCTGTTTTTT. This encodes CASSPKIFRAYGQANTGELFF.

This clonotype was detected only a few times. CDR3 bases: TGTGCCAGTAGTCAGGCCGGGGGTGTCTACAATGAGCAGTTCTTC. Amino acid sequence: CASSQAGGVYNEQFF. The V gene is TRBV19, the J gene TRBJ2-1; D is perhaps TRBD2 (6 bases). V lost 5 bases to trimming and J lost 3 bases, with 14 bases between them. CDR1 and CDR2 from the germline V gene are LNHDA and SQIVND (reference sequence). This CDR3 has 15 amino acids. The full variable domain, with the rest looked up from reference TRBV19 and TRBJ2-1, is DGGITQSPKYLFRKEGQNVTLSCEQNLNHDAMYWYRQDPGQGLRLIYYSQIVNDFQKGDIAEGYSVSREKKESFPLTVTSAQKNPTAFYLCASSQAGGVYNEQFFGPGTRLTVL.

There are a few counts of this clonotype. The gene calls are TRBV12-3 or TRBV12-4 and TRBJ1-5; D gene unclear. The CDR3 consists of 13 residues. V was shortened by 3 bases and J by 2 bases, with 5 bases between the two germline ends. Here the CDR3 DNA reads TGTGCCAGCAGTTTCTCGGGCAATCAGCCCCAGCATTTT. Protein sequence: CASSFSGNQPQHF.

The chain couples TRBV18 to TRBJ1-1, with D perhaps matching TRBD1 (5 bases). This CDR3 comprises 13 residues. V lost 3 bases, J lost 3 bases, and 8 bases lay in between. Germline CDR1 is KGHSH and CDR2 is LQKENI. CDR3 sequence reads: CASSPSTDTEAFF. CDR3 nucleotides: TGTGCCAGCTCACCGTCGACAGACACTGAAGCTTTCTTT.

This clonotype appeared many times. The chain joins TRBV7-2 to TRBJ2-5, with D hard to call. CDR3 size: 12 residues. Germline V gene lookup returns CDR1 SGHTA and CDR2 FQGNSA. Trimming cost V 3 bases and J 5 bases, with 7 bases left between them. CDR3 coding DNA: TGTGCCAGCAGCTTCGGTGGCGAGACCCAGTACTTC. This translates into CASSFGGETQYF.

This clonotype has a count of ten or more. The rearrangement links TRBV7-2 to TRBJ1-1, with 7 bases aligning to TRBD1. After removal of 5 bases from V and 6 bases from J, the junction contained 12 bases not matched to a gene. The germline V gene encodes CDR1 SGHTA and CDR2 FQGNSA. The CDR3 is 15 amino acids. The CDR3 is CASSRQGMMVAEAFF. CDR3 bases: TGTGCCAGCAGCCGACAGGGAATGATGGTGGCTGAAGCTTTCTTT. Combining the CDR3 with reference TRBV7-2 and TRBJ1-1 gives the whole variable domain GAGVSQSPSNKVTEKGKDVELRCDPISGHTALYWYRQSLGQGLEFLIYFQGNSAPDKSGLPSDRFSAERTGGSVSTLTIQRTQQEDSAVYLCASSRQGMMVAEAFFGQGTRLTVV.

The CDR3 coding sequence is TGTGCCAGTAGTGTCAGGCCGGACAGGCTCTACAATCAGCCCCAGCATTTT. Amino acids: CASSVRPDRLYNQPQHF. The chain links TRBV19 to TRBJ1-5; 7 nucleotides align to TRBD1. From germline, CDR1 is LNHDA and CDR2 SQIVND (reference sequence). Losses at the gene ends were 5 bases for V and 3 bases for J; bases not matched to a gene: 13. The CDR3 is 17 residues long. Drawing the rest from reference TRBV19 and TRBJ1-5, the complete variable domain is DGGITQSPKYLFRKEGQNVTLSCEQNLNHDAMYWYRQDPGQGLRLIYYSQIVNDFQKGDIAEGYSVSREKKESFPLTVTSAQKNPTAFYLCASSVRPDRLYNQPQHFGDGTRLSIL.

This clonotype was observed a handful of times. The J gene is TRBJ2-1, the V gene TRBV5-1, with D unclear. Trimming took 0 bases from V and 8 from J, leaving 12 bases between them. The CDR3 contains 14 residues. CDR1 is SGHRS, CDR2 YFSETQ, per germline. In DNA, the CDR3 is TGCGCCAGCAGCTTGGAGGGCAGGTCCGATGAGCAGTTCTTC. This sequence encodes CASSLEGRSDEQFF.

This clonotype has a handful of counts. The chain uses TRBV12-3 or TRBV12-4 and TRBJ2-7, with a weak D call TRBD2 (6 bases). Trimming took off 5 bases at V and 2 bases at J, with 16 bases between the two ends. This CDR3 region has 15 residues. The CDR3 here is CASSGGVRGAYEQYF. In DNA, the CDR3 is TGTGCCAGCAGTGGAGGGGTCCGAGGGGCCTACGAGCAGTACTTC.

This rearrangement joins TRBV6-1 to TRBJ1-1; 11 bases agree with TRBD1. Germline loops: CDR1 MNHNS, CDR2 SASEGT. Unmatched junction bases numbered 8, after V lost 7 bases and J lost 4 bases. The CDR3 runs to 15 residues. The CDR3 here is CASIKPGQGGTEAFF. The CDR3 nucleotides are TGTGCCAGCATCAAACCGGGACAGGGGGGCACTGAAGCTTTCTTT.

This clonotype was seen more than once but under ten times. The V and J genes are TRBV18 and TRBJ1-1; tentatively, D is TRBD1 (6 bases). V lost 3 bases, J lost 3 bases, and 14 bases lay in between. The CDR3 loop spans 15 amino acids. Germline values: CDR1 KGHSH, CDR2 LQKENI. This CDR3 reads CASSPFSQGHTEAFF. The CDR3 region has the DNA TGTGCCAGCTCACCCTTCTCACAGGGTCACACTGAAGCTTTCTTT.

This chain links TRBV29-1 with TRBJ2-3, with 10 bases identical to TRBD2. The CDR3 runs 17 residues. The trim removed 4 bases at V and 3 bases at J, leaving 13 bases unmatched. Germline CDR1 and CDR2: SQVTM and ANQGSEA. The CDR3 is CSVVPQGLAGATDTQYF. CDR3 nucleotide sequence: TGCAGCGTTGTCCCTCAGGGCCTAGCGGGAGCAACAGATACGCAGTATTTT.

This clonotype was found a few times. J is TRBJ2-5 and V is TRBV20-1; TRBD1 matches at 8 bases. CDR1 and CDR2 (germline): DFQATT, SNEGSKA (reference sequence). The CDR3 is 15 amino acids. Losses at the gene ends were 5 bases for V and 3 bases for J; bases not matched to a gene: 11. CDR3 sequence reads: CSARQGDRREETQYF. The CDR3 bases are TGCAGTGCTCGCCAGGGGGACAGGCGAGAAGAGACCCAGTACTTC.

The genes are TRBV7-2 and TRBJ2-3; 11 positions match TRBD2. Germline V gene sequence: CDR1 SGHTA, CDR2 FQGNSA. This CDR3 comprises 14 residues. The V gene end was trimmed by 5 bases and the J gene end by 10 bases; junction bases not matched to a gene: 8. CDR3 sequence reads: CASSPRLAGTPQYF. As DNA, the CDR3 is TGTGCCAGCAGCCCCCGACTAGCGGGGACGCCGCAGTATTTT. The entire variable domain, with the rest obtained from reference TRBV7-2 and TRBJ2-3, is as follows: GAGVSQSPSNKVTEKGKDVELRCDPISGHTALYWYRQSLGQGLEFLIYFQGNSAPDKSGLPSDRFSAERTGGSVSTLTIQRTQQEDSAVYLCASSPRLAGTPQYFGPGTRLTVL.

The rearrangement joins TRBV6-6 to TRBJ2-5, with TRBD1 identical over 8 bases. Germline CDR1 MNHNY, CDR2 SVGAGI (reference sequence). V lost 5 bases, J lost 1 base, and 15 bases stayed unmatched. This CDR3 is built from 18 residues. CDR3 coding DNA: TGTGCCAGCAGTCCGGACAGGGCCAGAAGGACGGTCCAAGAGACCCAGTACTTC. Translated: CASSPDRARRTVQETQYF.

V is TRBV7-9 and J is TRBJ1-5, with D possibly TRBD1 on 5 matching bases. The V gene's germline CDR1 is SEHNR and CDR2 FQNEAQ (reference sequence). CDR3 length: 14 residues. Trimming removed 3 bases from V and 7 bases from J, with 13 bases in between. Here the CDR3 DNA reads TGTGCCAGCAGCTTTATGGGTGGGGGGCAGCCCCAGCATTTT. Its protein product is CASSFMGGGQPQHF. Variable domain in full (rest from reference TRBV7-9 and TRBJ1-5): DTGVSQNPRHKITKRGQNVTFRCDPISEHNRLYWYRQTLGQGPEFLTYFQNEAQLEKSRLLSDRFSAERPKGSFSTLEIQRTEQGDSAMYLCASSFMGGGQPQHFGDGTRLSIL.

The chain is built from TRBV20-1 and TRBJ2-5; 9 nucleotides align to TRBD2. With V trimmed by 5 bases and J by 0 bases, 4 bases remained unmatched. The germline gives CDR1 DFQATT, CDR2 SNEGSKA (reference sequence). This CDR3 contains 14 residues. Here the CDR3 reads CSAPTSGNQETQYF. CDR3 coding DNA: TGCAGTGCTCCGACTAGCGGAAACCAAGAGACCCAGTACTTC.

This clonotype was observed a few times. The V and J genes are TRBV12-3 or TRBV12-4 and TRBJ1-5, with TRBD1 matching 8 bases. The CDR3 runs to 14 residues. The V segment lost 3 bases and the J segment 7 bases; nucleotides outside the gene matches: 5. CDR3 amino acids: CASSFGQGAQPQHF. The CDR3 DNA is TGTGCCAGCAGTTTCGGACAGGGTGCCCAGCCCCAGCATTTT.

V is TRBV18 and J is TRBJ1-1, with D possibly matching TRBD1 (6 bases). Per the germline V gene, CDR1 is KGHSH and CDR2 is LQKENI. The CDR3 covers 17 residues. Deletions cut 0 bases from V and 4 bases from J, with 18 bases between. The CDR3 region is CASSPPAGAGLSTEAFF. The CDR3 DNA reads TGTGCCAGCTCACCACCCGCGGGGGCAGGGTTAAGCACTGAAGCTTTCTTT.

There are a few counts of this clonotype. This chain uses TRBV7-9 with TRBJ2-5; possible D gene TRBD2, 6 bases. The CDR3 runs to 16 residues. The V end was cut by 5 bases, the J end by 0 bases, with 16 bases between. Germline assignment: CDR1 SEHNR and CDR2 FQNEAQ (reference sequence). CDR3 loop: CASSPGTGVNQETQYF. DNA of the CDR3: TGTGCCAGCAGCCCGGGAACGGGGGTGAACCAAGAGACCCAGTACTTC.

V gene TRBV10-3 combines with J gene TRBJ2-5; the D is unclear. Trimming shortened V by 5 bases and J by 5 bases, and 6 bases separated the two germline ends. The CDR3 extends over 11 amino acids. The germline CDR1 and CDR2 sequences are ENHRY and SYGVKD. The CDR3 sequence: CAISSRETQYF. The CDR3 DNA follows: TGTGCCATCAGTAGCCGGGAGACCCAGTACTTC.

This clonotype was detected a few times. This chain's CDR3 is CASSSSRNPGTGELFF. The CDR3 DNA sequence: TGTGCCAGCAGCTCATCCAGGAATCCAGGCACCGGGGAGCTGTTTTTT. The genes are TRBV7-2 and TRBJ2-2; D call uncertain. The germline CDR1 and CDR2 sequences are SGHTA and FQGNSA. With 4 bases removed from V and 4 bases from J, the gap between germline ends came to 16 bases. This CDR3 has 16 amino acids.